This is a list of T cell receptor beta chains from one sample in a study of Graves' ophthalmopathy and Graves' hyperthyroidism. TCRdb analysed the multiplex PCR reads with MiXCR anew, one entry per CDR3 protein. The data show over a million distinct CDR3 sequences, with 35% to 40% seen just once and over 8.5% held by the top ten. The material sequenced was peripheral blood or thyroid tissue (not recorded which). The receptor set was obtained from an adult man with Graves' hyperthyroidism. The CDR3 runs from the conserved cysteine through the conserved F or W. D genes are given only for firm matches. Not every row has a clone size; where given, it reads once, few, many or a size class.

abundance	j_gene	len	d_gene	v_gene	CDR3nt	CDR3aa
.	TRBJ1-6	14	TRBD1	TRBV6-6	TGTGCCAGCAATACCGGGACAGGGTATGCACCCCTCCACTTT	CASNTGTGYAPLHF
.	TRBJ2-2	15	.	TRBV5-1	TGCGCCAGCAGCTTGGCACTTACGAACACCGGGGAGCTGTTTTTT	CASSLALTNTGELFF
few	TRBJ1-1	15	TRBD1	TRBV6-5	TGTGCCAGCAGTACACGACAGGGGGTGGCCACTGAAGCTTTCTTT	CASSTRQGVATEAFF
once	TRBJ1-3	14	TRBD1	TRBV15	TGTGCCACCAGCAGACAGGGGGCGGATGGGGCCATATATTTT	CATSRQGADGAIYF
many	TRBJ1-3	15	.	TRBV7-2	TGTGCCAGCAGCCCCTACAAGAACTCTGGAAACACCATATATTTT	CASSPYKNSGNTIYF
.	TRBJ1-5	15	.	TRBV7-6	TGTGCCAGCAGCTCCTCGGCCGGGGACAATCAGCCCCAGCATTTT	CASSSSAGDNQPQHF
many	TRBJ1-1	14	.	TRBV25-1	TGTGCCAGCAGTGGACAAGGTGCGGGGACTGAAGCTTTCTTT	CASSGQGAGTEAFF
many	TRBJ2-2	15	.	TRBV10-3	TGTGCCATCAGTTCCCTCCAAGCGGTGGCCGGGGAGCTGTTTTTT	CAISSLQAVAGELFF
many	TRBJ2-7	16	TRBD2	TRBV7-9	TGTGCCAGCAGCTGGGGGGGGACGGGAAGCTCCTACGAGCAGTACTTC	CASSWGGTGSSYEQYF
.	TRBJ1-2	12	TRBD1	TRBV29-1	TGCAGCAGTTTGGGACAGGGATATGGCTACACCTTC	CSSLGQGYGYTF
.	TRBJ1-1	15	TRBD1	TRBV10-3	TGTGCCATCAGCTCCGGACAGGGGGCGAGGACTGAAGCTTTCTTT	CAISSGQGARTEAFF
.	TRBJ2-1	13	.	TRBV11-2	TGTGCCAGCAGCTTTATGGGGCAATATGAGCAGTTCTTC	CASSFMGQYEQFF